Sequencing of this TCR beta chain was carried out in a study of early T cells in non-severe SARS-CoV-2 infection. Regarding the study as a whole: VDJdb-based annotation leaned toward anti-spike CD8 responses and missed private and CD4 specificities.

Unique molecular identifiers were attached to individual cDNA molecules. TCRdb analysed the 5' RACE reads with MiXCR anew, one entry per CDR3 protein. The top ten hold approximately 3.5% of the sample, which has about 110,000 distinct CDR3 sequences, approximately 12% seen once. V shed 6 bases and J shed 6 bases, with 18 bases lying between them. Germline CDR1 and CDR2: LNHDA and SQIVND (reference sequence). The CDR3 runs to 15 residues. Details on this clonotype: Its antigen remains unknown.

This clonotype originated in an adult who was a healthcare worker with PCR-confirmed SARS-CoV-2 infection or an uninfected control (not recorded which). The sample in question was whole blood, obtained at baseline. The genes are TRBV19 and TRBJ2-1; D remains ambiguous. As DNA, the CDR3 is TGTGCCAGTAGACTTCAACCCCCTCAGATCAATGAGCAGTTCTTC. Protein product: CASRLQPPQINEQFF.